The next 16 T cell receptor beta chains were all read from a single sample in a study of T-cell reconstitution after alpha-beta-depleted transplantation in children. Using unique molecular identifiers, the investigators prepared the TCRbeta library. Each CDR3 protein is one row after TCRdb ran MiXCR on the PCR reads. The table has some 590,000 distinct CDR3 sequences, roughly 10% seen once; the top ten hold less than 5%. The specimen comprised PBMCs from the stem cell graft donor, sampled from the stem cell graft. The receptors come from a human donor who donated a stem cell graft to a child with acute myeloid leukemia.

In this sample, this clonotype turned up many times. This sequence joins TRBV5-1 and TRBJ1-1; 8 nucleotides match TRBD1. The CDR3 covers 12 residues. Trimming took 4 bases from V and 11 from J; bases not matched to a gene: 7. Germline values: CDR1 SGHRS, CDR2 YFSETQ. DNA for the CDR3: TGCGCCAGCAGCAAGGGACAGGATCTTGCTTTCTTT. The encoded protein is CASSKGQDLAFF. The variable domain in full, with the rest retrieved from reference TRBV5-1 and TRBJ1-1, is KAGVTQTPRYLIKTRGQQVTLSCSPISGHRSVSWYQQTPGQGLQFLFEYFSETQRNKGNFPGRFSGRQFSNSRSEMNVSTLELGDSALYLCASSKGQDLAFFGQGTRLTVV.

This clonotype turned up a few times. This sequence joins TRBV7-2 and TRBJ2-1, with 9 bases fitting TRBD2. CDR3 size: 14 residues. The germline CDR1 and CDR2 sequences are SGHTA and FQGNSA. With V trimmed by 7 bases and J by 4 bases, 5 bases remained unmatched. CDR3 sequence reads: CASNRLAVYNEQFF. CDR3 nucleotide sequence: TGTGCCAGCAATCGACTAGCGGTATACAATGAGCAGTTCTTC.

This clonotype was recorded at least ten times. The chain has TRBV5-1 and TRBJ2-7; the match to TRBD2 covers 11 bases. The CDR3 runs 14 residues. Germline trimming cut 4 bases from V and 3 bases from J; bases unmatched to any gene: 3. The germline CDR1 and CDR2 sequences are SGHRS and YFSETQ. CDR3 coding DNA: TGCGCCAGCAGCGGAACTAGCGGGAGCTACGAGCAGTACTTC. Its protein product is CASSGTSGSYEQYF.

This clonotype occurred once. CDR3 DNA: TGTGCCAGCAGCTCCCGGACTAGCGGGATTTTTCACTACGAGCAGTACTTC. Residues: CASSSRTSGIFHYEQYF. The chain carries TRBV7-2 and TRBJ2-7; 12 bases fit TRBD2. This CDR3 region has 17 residues. Unmatched junction bases numbered 10, after V lost 4 bases and J lost 3 bases. Germline assignment: CDR1 SGHTA and CDR2 FQGNSA.

The gene calls are TRBV6-2 or TRBV6-3 and TRBJ2-1; TRBD2 might be the D (6 bases). Looked up from germline, CDR1 is MNHEY and CDR2 is SVGEGT. This CDR3 region has 19 residues. V shed 0 bases and J shed 0 bases, with 18 bases lying between them. The CDR3 region has the DNA TGTGCCAGCAGTTACTCGATATACGGCGGGACTCGCTCCTACAATGAGCAGTTCTTC. Residues: CASSYSIYGGTRSYNEQFF.

V and J are TRBV20-1 and TRBJ2-1, with TRBD2 identical over 9 bases. V lost 1 base to trimming and J lost 5 bases; unmatched junction nucleotides: 9. The V gene's germline CDR1 is DFQATT and CDR2 SNEGSKA (reference sequence). This CDR3 has 16 amino acids. The CDR3: CSARVGGGRAHNEQFF. In DNA form, the CDR3 reads TGCAGTGCTAGAGTGGGGGGCGGGAGGGCCCACAATGAGCAGTTCTTC.

There are many counts of this clonotype. This rearrangement joins TRBV5-1 to TRBJ1-6; TRBD1 matches at 7 bases. The CDR3 sequence is 14 residues long. J gave up 7 bases and V 4 bases, and 5 bases lay outside the gene matches. Germline V CDR1 and CDR2: SGHRS, YFSETQ. CDR3 in DNA: TGCGCCAGCAGCATCCCGGGACAGAATTCACCCCTCCACTTT. Translated, it gives CASSIPGQNSPLHF.

This clonotype showed up just a few times. The chain recombines TRBV12-3 or TRBV12-4 with TRBJ2-7; TRBD1 agrees at 8 bases. The CDR3 runs to 14 residues. The trim removed 6 bases at V and 1 base at J, leaving 5 bases unmatched. This chain's CDR3 is CASRPDRGSYEQYF. The CDR3 DNA follows: TGTGCCAGCAGACCAGACAGGGGATCCTACGAGCAGTACTTC.

This clonotype came up a few times. This chain links TRBV9 with TRBJ1-2; 8 nucleotides agree with TRBD1. The CDR3 is made up of 14 amino acids. Losses at the gene ends were 4 bases for V and 6 bases for J; bases not matched to a gene: 8. CDR1 and CDR2 from the germline V gene are SGDLS and YYNGEE. CDR3 nucleotides: TGTGCCAGCAGCCCCCGGACAGGGCAGGATGGCTACACCTTC. As protein: CASSPRTGQDGYTF.

The chain uses TRBV12-3 or TRBV12-4 and TRBJ2-2; D not resolved. The CDR3 runs to 13 residues. With 7 bases removed from V and 6 bases from J, the gap between germline ends came to 12 bases. The CDR3 DNA sequence: TGTGCCAGCAACCCCCCAGACGCCGGGGAGCTGTTTTTT. It codes for CASNPPDAGELFF.

This clonotype was detected only a few times. The genes are TRBV11-2 and TRBJ2-1; TRBD2 matches 11 bases. Germline V gives CDR1 SGHAT, CDR2 FQNNGV. J was trimmed by 2 bases and V by 0 bases; bases with no gene match: 3. This CDR3 has 17 residues. The CDR3: CASSLDRGLAAYNEQFF. CDR3 bases: TGTGCCAGCAGCTTAGATCGGGGACTAGCGGCCTACAATGAGCAGTTCTTC.

This chain uses TRBV10-3 with TRBJ2-7, with 7 bases identical to TRBD1. The CDR3 covers 15 residues. V lost 7 bases, J lost 4 bases, and 13 bases stayed unmatched. CDR1 is ENHRY, CDR2 SYGVKD, per germline. The CDR3: CAITEQTGTFYEQYF. In DNA, the CDR3 is TGTGCCATCACGGAACAGACAGGGACCTTTTACGAGCAGTACTTC.

The table lists this clonotype with a few counts. The chain employs TRBV7-2 and TRBJ1-4, with D perhaps matching TRBD1 (6 bases). This CDR3 has 16 residues. The V and J ends lost 0 bases and 7 bases respectively, with 15 bases between them. Germline V gene sequence: CDR1 SGHTA, CDR2 FQGNSA. In DNA, the CDR3 is TGTGCCAGCAGCTTAGCAACAGGGACGTGGGGTGAAAAACTGTTTTTT. As protein: CASSLATGTWGEKLFF.

A few counts support this clonotype. J is TRBJ1-1 and V is TRBV12-3 or TRBV12-4; 8 positions agree with TRBD1. Trimming took 5 bases from V and 0 from J; bases not matched to a gene: 8. The CDR3 totals 16 residues. The CDR3 DNA follows: TGTGCCAGCAGTCCTAGGAACAGGGGGATGAACACTGAAGCTTTCTTT. Amino acids: CASSPRNRGMNTEAFF.

This clonotype was counted many times. The chain combines TRBV12-3 or TRBV12-4 with TRBJ2-4, with TRBD2 identical over 9 bases. V was pared by 3 bases and J by 4 bases, with 1 base of the junction left unmatched. The CDR3 length is 14 residues. Here the CDR3 reads CASSLTSGKNIQYF. Written as DNA, the CDR3 is TGTGCCAGCAGTTTGACTAGCGGAAAAAACATTCAGTACTTC.

This clonotype was recorded at least ten times. The chain combines TRBV6-5 with TRBJ2-3; D is unresolved. V dropped 5 bases and J dropped 6 bases, with 9 bases sitting between them. CDR1 is MNHEY, CDR2 SVGAGI, per germline. The CDR3 runs 12 residues. The CDR3 loop reads CASSDLVDTQYF. The DNA of the CDR3 is TGTGCCAGCAGTGACCTGGTTGATACGCAGTATTTT.